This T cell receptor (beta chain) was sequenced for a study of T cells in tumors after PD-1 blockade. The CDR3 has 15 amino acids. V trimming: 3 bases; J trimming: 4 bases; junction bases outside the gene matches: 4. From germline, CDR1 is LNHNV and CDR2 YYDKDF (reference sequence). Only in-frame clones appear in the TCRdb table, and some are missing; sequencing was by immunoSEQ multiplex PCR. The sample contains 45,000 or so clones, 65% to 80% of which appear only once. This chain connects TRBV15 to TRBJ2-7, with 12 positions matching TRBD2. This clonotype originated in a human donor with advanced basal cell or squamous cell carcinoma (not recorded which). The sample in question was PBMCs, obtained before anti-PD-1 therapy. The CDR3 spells CATSRTSGSRYEQYF. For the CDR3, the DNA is TGTGCCACCAGCAGGACTAGCGGGAGTAGGTACGAGCAGTACTTC.